This TCR beta chain was identified in a study of regulatory T cells in long-lasting Graves disease. To make TCR beta libraries, researchers used iRepertoire HTBI primers and Arm-PCR of CDR3 regions. TCRdb analysed the multiplex PCR reads with MiXCR anew, one entry per CDR3 protein. Of around 450,000 distinct CDR3 sequences in the sample, roughly a fifth are singletons; the top ten hold less than 9%. This sample's time point: persistent/refractory GD, antithyroid drugs over 5 years with positive TRAb. PBMC RNA was the source of the TCR library. Study observations and caveats: With persistent disease, TRBV28, TRBJ1-2 and TRBJ2-5 were the favored segments. Persistent-disease Graves' patients showed less TCR diversity than new cases. Only peripheral blood was studied, not thyroid tissue.

This clonotype was seen at least ten times. Its antigen is not identified. The CDR3 contains 15 residues. V was trimmed by 10 bases and J by 5 bases, leaving 24 bases between them. CDR1 and CDR2 from the germline V gene are MNHEY and SMNVEV (reference sequence). This chain joins TRBV27 and TRBJ2-7; TRBD1 is a possible D gene (6 bases). The receptor comes from a female donor with Graves disease. The sequenced sample was peripheral blood mononuclear cells (PBMCs), obtained when the disease was refractory, from a patient treated with antithyroid drugs. The CDR3: CATSNAYGTKHEQYF. The CDR3 DNA follows: TGTGCCACCTCTAATGCATACGGGACAAAACACGAGCAGTACTTC.